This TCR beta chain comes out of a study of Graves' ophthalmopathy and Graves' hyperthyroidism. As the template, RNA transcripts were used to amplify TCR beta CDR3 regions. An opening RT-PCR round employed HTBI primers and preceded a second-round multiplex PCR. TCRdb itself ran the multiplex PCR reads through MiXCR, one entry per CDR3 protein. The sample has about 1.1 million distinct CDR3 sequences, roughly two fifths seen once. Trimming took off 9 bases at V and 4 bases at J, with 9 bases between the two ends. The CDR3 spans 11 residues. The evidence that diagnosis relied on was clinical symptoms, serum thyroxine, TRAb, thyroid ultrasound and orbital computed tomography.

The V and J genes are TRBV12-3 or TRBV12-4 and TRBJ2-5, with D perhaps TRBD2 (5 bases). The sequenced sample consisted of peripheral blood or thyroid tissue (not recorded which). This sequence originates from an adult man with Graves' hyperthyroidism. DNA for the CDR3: TGTGCCAGGGGGAGTGGAGAGACCCAGTACTTC. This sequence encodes CARGSGETQYF.